The clone carrying this T cell receptor beta chain came up a few times. Its specificity is unknown. Germline V CDR1 and CDR2: MNHEY, SVGAGI. There are 13 residues in the CDR3. The V segment lost 5 bases and the J segment 3 bases; nucleotides outside the gene matches: 4. The data derive from a study of PD-1 blockade in classical Hodgkin lymphoma. Time point reported: cycle 4 day 1 (C4D1), after five to seven weeks of nivolumab. No patient escaped relapse after autologous stem cell transplantation, and brentuximab vedotin exposure varied. Regarding the study as a whole: A reduction in baseline TCR diversity was reportedly seen in newly diagnosed patients relative to healthy donors.

The table came from immunoSEQ multiplex PCR; TCRdb's copy has only in-frame clones and leaves some out. The sample has 80,000 to 95,000 clones; approximately 86% are singletons. J is TRBJ2-7 and V is TRBV6-5; 7 bases match TRBD1. This TCR was recovered from a human donor with classical Hodgkin lymphoma. The sample here was peripheral blood mononuclear cells (PBMCs), taken before the fourth cycle of nivolumab. The CDR3 loop reads CASSRQGNYEQYF. Written as DNA, the CDR3 is TGTGCCAGCAGTCGACAGGGTAACTACGAGCAGTACTTC.